The rows below give T cell receptor beta chains drawn from one sample of a study of monozygotic twins with cystic fibrosis. Using immunoSEQ multiplex PCR, the repertoire was profiled, and TCRdb retains in-frame clones only, with some absent. The repertoire holds 8,000 to 10,000 clones, with 98% as singletons. Sequencing was done on a sample of blood. These TCRs come from a girl aged 2 to 10 with cystic fibrosis. Each CDR3 is given with its conserved first and last residue.

v_gene: TRBV19
CDR3aa: CASSGEGGSWTEAFF

v_gene: TRBV19
CDR3aa: CASSDSPRDNEQFF

v_gene: TRBV28
CDR3aa: CASTGQAFSGANVLTF

v_gene: TRBV14
CDR3aa: CASSQDRFGYTF

v_gene: TRBV5-1
CDR3aa: CASSWVAGDTYEQYF

v_gene: TRBV19
CDR3aa: CASSIEVLAGYEQFF

v_gene: TRBV19
CDR3aa: CASMRRAELFF

v_gene: TRBV5-1
CDR3aa: CASSPGGEKAFF

v_gene: TRBV11-2
CDR3aa: CASTLAASNEQFF

v_gene: TRBV5-1
CDR3aa: CASSFLSFTDTQYF

v_gene: TRBV6-1
CDR3aa: CASSDLSGRKAYEQYF

v_gene: TRBV19
CDR3aa: CASKMRGRTDTQYF

v_gene: TRBV14
CDR3aa: CASSRSDRNTGELFF

v_gene: TRBV7-2
CDR3aa: CASSLAVGGANNEQFF

v_gene: TRBV2
CDR3aa: CASSGTDLIGIDEQYF

v_gene: TRBV5-1
CDR3aa: CASSSPWMDTQYF

v_gene: TRBV27
CDR3aa: CASSIDREAIYGYTF

v_gene: TRBV5-1
CDR3aa: CASSADRVGGTEAFF

v_gene: TRBV5-6
CDR3aa: CASSTSGGAGGTEAFF

v_gene: TRBV4-3
CDR3aa: CASSPGTSANEQFF

v_gene: TRBV6-5
CDR3aa: CASSYGGLQHF

v_gene: TRBV7-9
CDR3aa: CASSQLTGVVGTDTQYF

v_gene: TRBV6-6
CDR3aa: CASGRSGSLRNEQFF

v_gene: TRBV7-2
CDR3aa: CASSQAGRANEKLFF

v_gene: TRBV10-3
CDR3aa: CAISGLARETQYF

v_gene: TRBV6-6
CDR3aa: CASSYTEGGELFF

v_gene: TRBV6-5
CDR3aa: CASSYRGFSGNTIYF

v_gene: TRBV27
CDR3aa: CASSLFSGFSSYNEQFF

v_gene: TRBV29-1
CDR3aa: CSATPPMGIYGYTF

v_gene: TRBV5-1
CDR3aa: CASSFGTGDNYGYTF

v_gene: TRBV5-4
CDR3aa: CASKKHGNTEAFF

v_gene: TRBV2
CDR3aa: CASRERGPASYNEQFF

v_gene: TRBV29-1
CDR3aa: CSVEDRDSYGYTF

v_gene: TRBV19
CDR3aa: CASSIGGGTEAFF

v_gene: TRBV6-6
CDR3aa: CASSKQGPDISYEQYF

v_gene: TRBV28
CDR3aa: CASSFYGGRTDTQYF

v_gene: TRBV7-9
CDR3aa: CASSLGRQFTDTQYF

v_gene: TRBV6-5
CDR3aa: CASSYFEGTYEQYF

v_gene: TRBV7-9
CDR3aa: CASSSGTANTEAFF

v_gene: TRBV6-5
CDR3aa: CASSLVLGTGKGAFF

v_gene: TRBV6-4
CDR3aa: CASSASSGSYNEQFF

v_gene: TRBV5-4
CDR3aa: CASSPAGGPLGTDTQYF

v_gene: TRBV6-1
CDR3aa: CASSDNNSGNTIYF

v_gene: TRBV19
CDR3aa: CASSYIRSSGNTIYF

v_gene: TRBV11-2
CDR3aa: CASSLRWQGGETQYF

v_gene: TRBV28
CDR3aa: CASMRVGDVVYGYTF

v_gene: TRBV6-1
CDR3aa: CASSEGPGQGKKTYEQYF

v_gene: TRBV27
CDR3aa: CASGGASGMITDTQYF

v_gene: TRBV5-1
CDR3aa: CASSSSGTSGRAGNEQFF

v_gene: TRBV6-5
CDR3aa: CASSPGKTQYF

v_gene: TRBV6-1
CDR3aa: CASRGFGGSFYEQYF

v_gene: TRBV5-5
CDR3aa: CASSLWETQYF

v_gene: TRBV11-2
CDR3aa: CASRPALDTGELFF

v_gene: TRBV27
CDR3aa: CASSWGRENSYNEQFF

v_gene: TRBV6-1
CDR3aa: CASSEAGTQRFEKLFF